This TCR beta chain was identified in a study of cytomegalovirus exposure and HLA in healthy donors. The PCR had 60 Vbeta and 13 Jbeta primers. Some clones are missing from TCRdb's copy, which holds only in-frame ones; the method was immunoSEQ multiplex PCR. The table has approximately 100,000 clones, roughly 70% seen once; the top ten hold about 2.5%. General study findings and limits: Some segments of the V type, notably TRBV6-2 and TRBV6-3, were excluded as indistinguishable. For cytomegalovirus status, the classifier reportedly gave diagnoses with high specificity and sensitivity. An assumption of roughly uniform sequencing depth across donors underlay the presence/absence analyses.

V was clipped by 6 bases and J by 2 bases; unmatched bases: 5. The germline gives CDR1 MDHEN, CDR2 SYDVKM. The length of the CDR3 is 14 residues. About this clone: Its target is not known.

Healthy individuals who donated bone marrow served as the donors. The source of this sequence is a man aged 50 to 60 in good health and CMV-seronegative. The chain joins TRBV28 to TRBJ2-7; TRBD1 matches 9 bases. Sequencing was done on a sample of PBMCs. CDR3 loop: CASRRGTGPYEQYF. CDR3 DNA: TGTGCCAGCAGGCGAGGGACAGGGCCCTACGAGCAGTACTTC.